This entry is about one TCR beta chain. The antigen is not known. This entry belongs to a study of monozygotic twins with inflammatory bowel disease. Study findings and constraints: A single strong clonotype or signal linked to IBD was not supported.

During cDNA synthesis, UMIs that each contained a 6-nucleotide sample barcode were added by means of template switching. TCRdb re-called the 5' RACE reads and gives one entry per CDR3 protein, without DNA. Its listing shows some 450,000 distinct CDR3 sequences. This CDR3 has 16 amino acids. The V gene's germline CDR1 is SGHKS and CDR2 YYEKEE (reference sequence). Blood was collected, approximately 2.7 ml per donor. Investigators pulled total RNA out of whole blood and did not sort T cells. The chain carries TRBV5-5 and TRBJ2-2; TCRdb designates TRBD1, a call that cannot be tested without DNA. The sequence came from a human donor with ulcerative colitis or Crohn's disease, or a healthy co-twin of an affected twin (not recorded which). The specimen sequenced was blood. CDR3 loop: CASSSRQGSGTGELFF.